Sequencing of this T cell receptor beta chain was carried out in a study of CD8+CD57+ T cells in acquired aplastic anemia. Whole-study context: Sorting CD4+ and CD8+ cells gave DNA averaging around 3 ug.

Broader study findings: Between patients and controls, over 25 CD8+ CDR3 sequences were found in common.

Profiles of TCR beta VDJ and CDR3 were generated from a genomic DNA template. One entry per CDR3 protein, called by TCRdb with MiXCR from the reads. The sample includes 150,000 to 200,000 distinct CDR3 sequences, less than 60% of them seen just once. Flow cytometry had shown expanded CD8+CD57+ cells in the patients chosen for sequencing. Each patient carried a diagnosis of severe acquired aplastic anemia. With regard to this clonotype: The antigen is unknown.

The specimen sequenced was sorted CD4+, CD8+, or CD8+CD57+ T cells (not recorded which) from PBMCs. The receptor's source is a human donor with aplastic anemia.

The CDR3 coding sequence is TGTGCCAGCAGCCCGACTGGGATAGTTGAAGCTTTCTTT. This translates into CASSPTGIVEAFF. The chain links TRBV12-3 or TRBV12-4 to TRBJ1-1; D unclear. Between the trimmed V and J ends, which lost 6 bases and 7 bases, there was a span of 15 bases. The CDR3 totals 13 residues.